The 24 T cell receptor beta chains below all came from one sample that was sequenced in a study of cytomegalovirus exposure and HLA in healthy donors. Amplification used 60 Vbeta primers and 13 Jbeta primers. Profiled with immunoSEQ multiplex PCR; TCRdb holds only in-frame clones, not every one. This sample yields 95,000 or so clones, of which about 76% are seen a single time; roughly 4% belongs to the top ten. Sequences were obtained from PBMCs. Receptors originate from a woman in her 70s in good health and CMV-seropositive.

The CDR3 loop is CASSLGSWETQYF. The CDR3 coding sequence is TGTGCCAGCAGTTTAGGGAGCTGGGAGACCCAGTACTTC. This rearrangement joins TRBV28 to TRBJ2-5; tentatively, D is TRBD2 (5 bases). In germline, CDR1 is MDHEN, CDR2 SYDVKM. V was trimmed by 2 bases and J by 5 bases, leaving 9 bases between them. CDR3 length equals 13 residues.

CDR3 nucleotides: TGTGCCAGCGCGACGGGGAGGACCCAGGCCTACGAGCAGTACTTC. Translating gives CASATGRTQAYEQYF. V usage is TRBV2 and J usage is TRBJ2-7; tentatively, D is TRBD2 (6 bases). The ends were cut back, 8 bases at V and 2 bases at J, with 19 bases in the middle. The CDR3 has 15 residues. Germline V gene data show CDR1 as SNHLY and CDR2 as FYNNEI. Together with reference TRBV2 and TRBJ2-7, the CDR3 gives the full variable domain: EPEVTQTPSHQVTQMGQEVILRCVPISNHLYFYWYRQILGQKVEFLVSFYNNEISEKSEIFDDQFSVERPDGSNFTLKIRSTKLEDSAMYFCASATGRTQAYEQYFGPGTRLTVT.

The V and J genes are TRBV27 and TRBJ1-5; TRBD1 aligns across 10 bases. Germline CDR1 and CDR2: MNHEY and SMNVEV (reference sequence). Trimming cost V 7 bases and J 5 bases; bases outside gene matches: 5. This CDR3 has 14 residues. This CDR3 reads CASNDRGPDQPQHF. The CDR3 bases are TGTGCCAGCAACGACAGGGGGCCGGATCAGCCCCAGCATTTT.

The rearrangement uses TRBV5-1 and TRBJ2-1; D call uncertain. The CDR3 has 14 residues. Per the germline V gene, CDR1 is SGHRS and CDR2 is YFSETQ. Trimming took 0 bases from V and 8 from J, leaving 12 bases between them. The CDR3: CASSLGRLEDEQFF. As DNA, the CDR3 is TGCGCCAGCAGCTTGGGGCGGCTCGAGGATGAGCAGTTCTTC.

The V call is TRBV5-1, the J call TRBJ2-3, with unresolved D. V was trimmed by 0 bases and J by 1 base, leaving 3 bases between them. The CDR3 sequence is 13 residues long. CDR1 SGHRS and CDR2 YFSETQ come from the germline V gene. Here the CDR3 reads CASSLGGTDTQYF. As DNA, the CDR3 is TGCGCCAGCAGCTTGGGAGGCACAGATACGCAGTATTTT.

As for this clone: Germline is not matched at one junction end, which may reflect a read error. The CDR3 DNA sequence: TGTGCCCGGAGTAGGAGCTTAGGAGGAAACACCATATATTTT. As protein: CARSRSLGGNTIYF. The genes are TRBV30 and TRBJ1-3; D uncertain. The CDR3 extends over 14 amino acids. Germline V gives CDR1 GTSNPN, CDR2 SVGIG (reference sequence). The whole variable domain, filled in from reference TRBV30 and TRBJ1-3, reads SQTIHQWPATLVQPVGSPLSLECTVEGTSNPNLYWYRQAAGRGLQLLFYSVGIGQISSEVPQNLSASRPQDRQFILSSKKLLLSDSGFYLCARSRSLGGNTIYFGEGSWLTVV.

This clone has more than one count but fewer than ten. This rearrangement joins TRBV5-1 to TRBJ1-1, with 9 bases matching TRBD1. With V trimmed by 7 bases and J by 1 base, 5 bases remained unmatched. Germline CDR1 reads SGHRS; CDR2 reads YFSETQ. CDR3 size: 14 residues. CDR3 coding DNA: TGCGCCAGCGGGGGGGACAGGGAGAACACTGAAGCTTTCTTT. Translating it yields CASGGDRENTEAFF.

The V and J genes are TRBV4-1 and TRBJ2-5; 8 nucleotides line up with TRBD1. The CDR3 loop spans 15 amino acids. J gave up 3 bases and V 4 bases, and 7 bases lay outside the gene matches. The V gene's germline CDR1 is MGHRA and CDR2 YSYEKL. CDR3 nucleotide sequence: TGCGCCAGCAGCCCTCGAGACAGGGGAGAAGAGACCCAGTACTTC. It specifies CASSPRDRGEETQYF.

The chain links TRBV19 to TRBJ2-3, with TRBD1 matching 7 bases. V dropped 2 bases and J dropped 0; count of bases not matched to a gene: 14. The germline V gene encodes CDR1 LNHDA and CDR2 SQIVND (reference sequence). The CDR3 is 19 amino acids. The CDR3 protein is CASSIWGRQGSSSTDTQYF. In DNA, the CDR3 is TGTGCCAGTAGTATATGGGGGCGACAGGGCTCCTCTAGCACAGATACGCAGTATTTT.

The V gene is TRBV25-1, the J gene TRBJ2-2, with a weak D call TRBD2 (5 bases). Germline-derived CDR1 and CDR2 are MGHDK and SYGVNS. The CDR3 extends over 14 amino acids. Trimming pared 4 bases from V and 1 base from J, leaving 7 bases between. For the CDR3, the DNA is TGTGCCAGCAGTGGACTACTGAACACCGGGGAGCTGTTTTTT. As protein: CASSGLLNTGELFF.

This clone was counted a single time. This chain connects TRBV7-9 to TRBJ1-3, with D possibly being TRBD1 (5 bases). The CDR3 contains 16 residues. Germline V gene data show CDR1 as SEHNR and CDR2 as FQNEAQ (reference sequence). Trimming pared 5 bases from V and 2 bases from J, leaving 16 bases between. CDR3 in DNA: TGTGCCAGCAGCCCCCCTCGAAGGGGAACTGGAAACACCATATATTTT. It translates to CASSPPRRGTGNTIYF.

This clone was picked up a small number of times. The chain is built from TRBV7-9 and TRBJ2-1, with TRBD2 matching over 7 bases. The CDR3 contains 18 residues. V lost 5 bases to trimming and J lost 0 bases; unmatched junction nucleotides: 13. Germline CDR1 SEHNR, CDR2 FQNEAQ (reference sequence). The CDR3 sequence is CASSPFSGGASSYNEQFF. CDR3 in DNA: TGTGCCAGCAGCCCCTTTTCGGGAGGCGCTAGCTCCTACAATGAGCAGTTCTTC.

The J gene is TRBJ2-7, the V gene TRBV28, with no clear D. CDR1 is MDHEN and CDR2 is SYDVKM in the germline V gene. Trimming stripped 5 bases from V and 3 bases from J, with 20 bases between. This CDR3 is built from 16 residues. In DNA, the CDR3 is TGTGCCAGCAGTGGTGCTGGTGGGCGCGCCAGCTACGAGCAGTACTTC. Translation gives CASSGAGGRASYEQYF.

In this sample, this clone turned up a few times. The rearrangement joins TRBV5-1 to TRBJ1-4; 9 bases match TRBD1. Germline assignment: CDR1 SGHRS and CDR2 YFSETQ. J lost 8 bases, V lost 0 bases, and 5 bases had no gene match. The CDR3 runs to 15 residues. CDR3 region: CASSLGRTGEEKLFF. Written as DNA, the CDR3 is TGCGCCAGCAGCTTGGGTCGGACAGGGGAGGAAAAACTGTTTTTT.

The chain uses TRBV29-1 and TRBJ2-1; unclear D gene. This CDR3 contains 14 residues. The germline gives CDR1 SQVTM, CDR2 ANQGSEA. The V end lost 2 bases, the J end lost 0 bases, and 8 bases lay between the germline ends. The CDR3 region has the DNA TGCAGCGTTGAAAGCGAGATCTCCTACAATGAGCAGTTCTTC. Protein product: CSVESEISYNEQFF.

This chain connects TRBV11-3 to TRBJ2-7; D might be TRBD1 (6 bases). The CDR3 totals 13 residues. V was pared by 5 bases and J by 3 bases, with 11 bases between. In germline, CDR1 is SGHNT, CDR2 YENEEA. The CDR3 protein is CASSPGQSYEQYF. In DNA, the CDR3 is TGTGCCAGCAGCCCGGGACAAAGCTACGAGCAGTACTTC.

The chain couples TRBV7-9 to TRBJ1-1, with D unresolved. The CDR3 covers 13 residues. Trimming stripped 2 bases from V and 6 bases from J, with 10 bases between. Germline lookup yields CDR1 SEHNR and CDR2 FQNEAQ (reference sequence). The CDR3 spells CASSLLSPSEAFF. The CDR3 coding sequence is TGTGCCAGCAGCTTACTTAGTCCCTCTGAAGCTTTCTTT.

This clone was picked up a small number of times. The V gene is TRBV29-1, the J gene TRBJ2-7, with D tentatively TRBD1 (5 bases). The CDR3 is made up of 13 amino acids. Trimming shortened V by 5 bases and J by 0 bases, and 11 bases separated the two germline ends. Germline CDR1 reads SQVTM; CDR2 reads ANQGSEA. The CDR3 sequence is CSVLLGPSYEQYF. In DNA form, the CDR3 reads TGCAGCGTTTTATTGGGGCCCTCCTACGAGCAGTACTTC.

The chain is built from TRBV7-8 and TRBJ1-1, with unresolved D. Germline V gene data show CDR1 as SGHVS and CDR2 as FQNEAQ. This CDR3 spans 13 amino acids. Trimming stripped 5 bases from V and 4 bases from J, with 11 bases between. The CDR3 nucleotides are TGTGCCAGCAGCCTATTACGGGGCACTGAAGCTTTCTTT. It yields the protein CASSLLRGTEAFF. Based on the CDR3 plus reference TRBV7-8 and TRBJ1-1, the full variable domain is GAGVSQSPRYKVAKRGQDVALRCDPISGHVSLFWYQQALGQGPEFLTYFQNEAQLDKSGLPSDRFFAERPEGSVSTLKIQRTQQEDSAVYLCASSLLRGTEAFFGQGTRLTVV.

The CDR3 spells CASSPWSNSYNEQFF. CDR3 DNA sequence: TGTGCCAGCAGCCCATGGTCTAACTCCTACAATGAGCAGTTCTTC. The chain is built from TRBV6-6 and TRBJ2-1; D is unresolved. The CDR3 sequence is 15 residues long. V was shortened by 6 bases and J by 0 bases, with 12 bases between the two germline ends. The germline CDR1 and CDR2 sequences are MNHNY and SVGAGI (reference sequence).

The rearrangement uses TRBV11-1 and TRBJ2-3, with D possibly matching TRBD2 (6 bases). Trimming removed 5 bases at V and 2 bases at J, with 14 bases between. Germline CDR1 SGHAT, CDR2 FQDESV (reference sequence). This CDR3 has 15 residues. CDR3 in DNA: TGTGCCAGCAGCGCTTCCGGGACTTTCACAGATACGCAGTATTTT. Translation: CASSASGTFTDTQYF.

The chain carries TRBV7-9 and TRBJ1-1; 10 bases map to TRBD1. The CDR3 extends over 12 amino acids. Looked up from germline, CDR1 is SEHNR and CDR2 is FQNEAQ (reference sequence). After removal of 5 bases from V and 13 bases from J, the junction contained 7 bases not matched to a gene. The CDR3 reads CASSIDRGPSFF. The CDR3 DNA reads as TGTGCCAGCAGCATCGACAGGGGGCCGAGTTTCTTT.

This clone was detected only once. The chain employs TRBV2 and TRBJ1-1; 7 positions agree with TRBD1. Germline V gives CDR1 SNHLY, CDR2 FYNNEI. The CDR3 sequence is 15 residues long. Trimming removed 6 bases from V and 0 bases from J; junction bases left unmatched: 7. This CDR3 reads CASSVGQNMNTEAFF. The CDR3 DNA follows: TGTGCCAGCAGCGTGGGACAGAATATGAACACTGAAGCTTTCTTT.

V gene TRBV5-5 combines with J gene TRBJ2-6, with D uncertain. The CDR3 spans 18 residues. V shed 0 bases and J shed 0 bases, with 13 bases lying between them. CDR1 is SGHKS and CDR2 is YYEKEE in the germline V gene (reference sequence). The CDR3 sequence is CASSLVPGEISGANVLTF. In DNA, the CDR3 is TGTGCCAGCAGCTTGGTGCCAGGCGAAATCTCTGGGGCCAACGTCCTGACTTTC.